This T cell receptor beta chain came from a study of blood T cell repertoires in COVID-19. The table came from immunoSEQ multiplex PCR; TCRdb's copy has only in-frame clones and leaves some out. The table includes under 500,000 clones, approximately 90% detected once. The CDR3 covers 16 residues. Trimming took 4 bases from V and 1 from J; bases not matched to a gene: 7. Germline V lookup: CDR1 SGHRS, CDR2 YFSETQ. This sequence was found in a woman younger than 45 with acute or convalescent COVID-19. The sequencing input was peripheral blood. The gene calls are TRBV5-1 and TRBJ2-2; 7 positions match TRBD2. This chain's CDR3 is CASSQQSGGNTGELFF. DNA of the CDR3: TGCGCCAGCAGCCAACAGTCGGGGGGGAACACCGGGGAGCTGTTTTTT.